This T cell receptor beta chain was identified during a study of graft-versus-host responses after intestinal transplantation. The wider study: Multivisceral, liver-intestinal, or isolated intestinal grafts went to recipients.

Data came from immunoSEQ multiplex PCR; TCRdb stores just in-frame clones and leaves some out. Here the sample spans about 5,700 clones, 69% being singletons. Turning to this clone: Its antigen is unknown.

The CDR3 has 16 amino acids. V lost 2 bases, J lost 4 bases, and 7 bases stayed unmatched. Lymphocytes from graft epithelium and lamina propria were isolated. Study-wide results and caveats: Analysis identified GvH clones in recipient marrow, with some appearing first in ileum or blood. Allografts carried high graft-versus-host to host-versus-graft clonal ratios in patients having graft-donor T cell macrochimerism.

This rearrangement joins TRBV23-1 to TRBJ2-1, with 8 nucleotides matching TRBD1. TRBV23-1 is given ORF status, its function remaining uncertain. This clonotype was sampled from a human patient who received an intestinal transplant, so some T cells may come from the graft donor. This specimen consisted of ileum tissue, obtained almost 310 days after intestinal transplant. The CDR3 DNA reads TGCGCCAGCAGTCAAACGGACAGGGAAAAATACAATGAGCAGTTCTTC. Encoded protein: CASSQTDREKYNEQFF.